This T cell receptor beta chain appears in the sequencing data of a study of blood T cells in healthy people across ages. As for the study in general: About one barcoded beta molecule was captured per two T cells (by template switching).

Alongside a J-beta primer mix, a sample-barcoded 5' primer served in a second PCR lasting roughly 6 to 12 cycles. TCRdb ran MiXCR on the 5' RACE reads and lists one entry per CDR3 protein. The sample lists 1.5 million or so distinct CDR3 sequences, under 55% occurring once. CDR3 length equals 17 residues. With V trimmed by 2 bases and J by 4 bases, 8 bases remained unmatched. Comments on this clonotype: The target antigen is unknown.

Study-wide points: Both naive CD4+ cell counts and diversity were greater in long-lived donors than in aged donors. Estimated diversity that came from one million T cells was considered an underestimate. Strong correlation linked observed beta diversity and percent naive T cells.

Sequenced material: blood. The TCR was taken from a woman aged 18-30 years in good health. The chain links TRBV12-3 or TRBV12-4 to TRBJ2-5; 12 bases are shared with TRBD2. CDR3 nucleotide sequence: TGTGCCAGCAGTTTATTTATCGGACTAGCGGGATTAGAGACCCAGTACTTC. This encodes CASSLFIGLAGLETQYF.